This is a list of T cell receptor beta chains from one sample in a study of blood T cell repertoires in COVID-19. Generated by immunoSEQ multiplex PCR, the TCRdb table keeps only in-frame clones and is missing some. The data hold a few hundred thousand clones, with nearly 90% observed a single time. Sample: peripheral blood. These receptors came from a woman under 30 who had recovered from COVID-19. CDR3s include the opening cysteine and the closing phenylalanine or tryptophan. Each record gives: V gene, D gene, clone size, CDR3 length, J gene, CDR3 protein, CDR3 DNA. The D gene is left open where the match is weak. Not every row has a clone size; where given, it reads once, few, many or a size class.

TRBV9	.	.	14	TRBJ1-5	CASSVSGRGQPQHF	TGTGCCAGCAGCGTGAGCGGGCGAGGTCAGCCCCAGCATTTT
TRBV7-2	TRBD1	.	17	TRBJ2-3	CASSRKRLGQGPDTQYF	TGTGCCAGCAGTCGTAAAAGACTGGGACAGGGGCCAGATACGCAGTATTTT
TRBV11-2	TRBD2	.	16	TRBJ2-1	CASSPLAGEAYNEQFF	TGTGCCAGCAGCCCTCTAGCGGGAGAGGCCTACAATGAGCAGTTCTTC
TRBV6-4	TRBD1	many	15	TRBJ2-2	CASSKQGADTGELFF	TGTGCCAGCAGTAAACAGGGGGCAGACACCGGGGAGCTGTTTTTT
TRBV4-1	TRBD1	.	16	TRBJ2-1	CASSRTDRVRYNEQFF	TGCGCCAGCAGTCGAACGGACAGGGTAAGGTACAATGAGCAGTTCTTC
TRBV6-5	.	.	13	TRBJ2-7	CASSTYTGREQYF	TGTGCCAGCAGCACCTATACAGGGCGCGAGCAGTACTTC
TRBV5-1	TRBD2	once	17	TRBJ2-7	CASSLGSGAGPSYEQYF	TGCGCCAGCAGCTTGGGTAGCGGAGCGGGACCCTCCTACGAGCAGTACTTC
TRBV19	.	.	14	TRBJ1-4	CASSIPGLSEKLFF	TGTGCCAGTAGTATACCGGGTCTTAGTGAAAAACTGTTTTTT
TRBV20-1	TRBD1	.	13	TRBJ1-1	CSASRQGSAEAFF	TGCAGTGCTAGTCGACAGGGGTCGGCTGAAGCTTTCTTT
TRBV4-3	TRBD1	.	16	TRBJ1-2	CASSRIPRGRIYGYTF	TGCGCCAGCAGCCGCATCCCCAGGGGGCGGATCTATGGCTACACCTTC
TRBV9	TRBD2	.	18	TRBJ2-5	CASSVGGLAGGPGETQYF	TGTGCCAGCAGCGTAGGAGGACTAGCGGGAGGTCCGGGGGAGACCCAGTACTTC
TRBV6-1	.	once	16	TRBJ1-5	CASSEGFTGVGQPQHF	TGTGCCAGCAGTGAAGGATTCACGGGGGTGGGGCAGCCCCAGCATTTT
TRBV7-3	.	.	14	TRBJ2-1	CASSPLADYNEQFF	TGTGCCAGCAGCCCATTAGCGGACTACAATGAGCAGTTCTTC
TRBV11-2	TRBD1	.	16	TRBJ1-1	CASSLGNRGANTEAFF	TGTGCCAGCAGCTTGGGTAACAGGGGAGCGAACACTGAAGCTTTCTTT
TRBV27	.	.	13	TRBJ1-1	CASSSRGNTEAFF	TGTGCCAGCAGTTCCAGGGGGAACACTGAAGCTTTCTTT
TRBV9	TRBD1	.	15	TRBJ2-1	CASSVAGQGSNEQFF	TGTGCCAGCAGCGTAGCTGGACAGGGGAGCAATGAGCAGTTCTTC
TRBV6-5	.	.	12	TRBJ2-7	CASTRGSYEQYF	TGTGCCAGCACCCGGGGCTCCTACGAGCAGTACTTC
TRBV25-1	.	.	14	TRBJ1-4	CASSERATEEKLFF	TGTGCCAGCAGTGAGCGGGCCACGGAGGAAAAACTGTTTTTT
TRBV19	.	.	15	TRBJ2-6	CASRPQDSGANVLTF	TGTGCCAGTCGTCCACAGGACTCTGGGGCCAACGTCCTGACTTTC
TRBV7-9	TRBD2	.	15	TRBJ2-5	CASSEGLAGGETQYF	TGTGCCAGCAGCGAGGGACTAGCGGGAGGAGAGACCCAGTACTTC
TRBV5-6	.	.	15	TRBJ1-5	CASSSRTLSNQPQHF	TGTGCCAGCAGCTCAAGGACACTTAGCAATCAGCCCCAGCATTTT
TRBV5-6	.	.	12	TRBJ1-1	CASSLGATEAFF	TGTGCCAGCAGCTTAGGGGCCACTGAAGCTTTCTTT
TRBV12-3/TRBV12-4	TRBD1	.	13	TRBJ2-7	CASSLQGAYEQYF	TGTGCCAGCAGTTTACAGGGGGCCTACGAGCAGTACTTC
TRBV12-3/TRBV12-4	.	once	13	TRBJ1-1	CASSQGMGTEAFF	TGTGCCAGCAGTCAGGGGATGGGGACTGAAGCTTTCTTT
TRBV6-4	.	.	13	TRBJ1-2	CASRGTSNYGYTF	TGTGCCAGCAGGGGGACATCGAACTATGGCTACACCTTC
TRBV12-3/TRBV12-4	.	once	13	TRBJ1-2	CASSPPGRYGYTF	TGTGCCAGCAGTCCCCCAGGGCGGTATGGCTACACCTTC
TRBV10-2	TRBD1	.	13	TRBJ2-5	CASHDRGQETQYF	TGCGCCAGCCACGACAGGGGCCAAGAGACCCAGTACTTC
TRBV24-1	TRBD2	.	15	TRBJ2-5	CATSDPGTRGETQYF	TGTGCCACCAGTGATCCCGGGACTAGAGGGGAGACCCAGTACTTC
TRBV7-3	TRBD2	.	16	TRBJ2-1	CASSLGYQRGYNEQFF	TGTGCCAGCAGCTTAGGTTACCAGCGGGGGTACAATGAGCAGTTCTTC
TRBV9	.	.	14	TRBJ2-7	CASSTSDFTYEQYF	TGTGCCAGCAGCACCTCGGACTTTACCTACGAGCAGTACTTC
TRBV7-8	TRBD1	.	18	TRBJ2-7	CASSLDMTGGQATNEQYF	TGTGCCAGCAGCTTAGACATGACTGGAGGACAGGCAACAAACGAGCAGTACTTC
TRBV3-1/TRBV3-2	.	few	15	TRBJ1-2	CASSQGVGGNYGYTF	TGTGCCAGCAGCCAAGGCGTGGGGGGAAACTATGGCTACACCTTC
TRBV7-7	.	.	15	TRBJ2-2	CASSLDLRNTGELFF	TGTGCCAGCAGCTTAGATCTCCGGAACACCGGGGAGCTGTTTTTT
TRBV6-5	.	once	12	TRBJ1-5	CASRGPGQPQHF	TGTGCCAGCAGGGGGCCAGGGCAGCCCCAGCATTTT
TRBV5-4	.	.	13	TRBJ2-3	CASSVAGSGRQYF	TGTGCCAGCAGCGTCGCGGGGTCCGGGAGGCAGTATTTT
TRBV5-1	.	.	15	TRBJ1-6	CASSLRDIHNSPLHF	TGCGCCAGCAGCCTCCGGGACATCCATAATTCACCCCTCCACTTT
TRBV7-9	.	.	12	TRBJ1-1	CASRNPGTEAFF	TGTGCCAGCAGGAACCCTGGGACAGAAGCTTTCTTT
TRBV3-1/TRBV3-2	.	.	16	TRBJ2-2	CASSRPGQLNTGELFF	TGTGCCAGCAGCCGCCCCGGACAGTTGAACACCGGGGAGCTGTTTTTT
TRBV29-1	TRBD1	.	13	TRBJ1-2	CSVEAGTAYGYTF	TGCAGCGTTGAGGCTGGGACAGCCTATGGCTACACCTTC
TRBV24-1	TRBD1	once	14	TRBJ1-1	CATSAGTGDTEAFF	TGTGCCACCAGTGCCGGGACAGGGGATACTGAAGCTTTCTTT
TRBV5-4	TRBD2	.	18	TRBJ2-3	CASSLPRGGSGATDTQYF	TGTGCCAGCAGCTTGCCGAGAGGAGGTAGCGGGGCCACAGATACGCAGTATTTT
TRBV5-4	.	.	15	TRBJ2-6	CASSLEQAGANVLTF	TGTGCCAGCAGCTTGGAGCAGGCTGGGGCCAACGTCCTGACTTTC
TRBV4-3	.	.	16	TRBJ2-1	CASSRTLAWSYNEQFF	TGCGCCAGCAGCCGGACCCTAGCTTGGTCCTACAATGAGCAGTTCTTC
TRBV11-1	TRBD1	.	12	TRBJ1-2	CASSSGGDGYTF	TGTGCCAGCAGCTCAGGGGGAGATGGCTACACCTTC
TRBV20-1	.	once	14	TRBJ2-7	CSASPLSDYYEQYF	TGCAGTGCTAGTCCCCTCTCCGACTACTACGAGCAGTACTTC
TRBV6-1	.	.	14	TRBJ2-7	CASSETAGRYEQYF	TGTGCCAGCAGTGAAACTGCGGGTCGGTACGAGCAGTACTTC
TRBV5-1	.	.	15	TRBJ2-7	CASSLADDRVYEQYF	TGCGCCAGCAGCTTGGCCGACGACCGGGTCTACGAGCAGTACTTC
TRBV11-3	.	.	14	TRBJ2-7	CASSLEEQGREQYF	TGTGCCAGCAGCTTAGAGGAGCAGGGCCGGGAGCAGTACTTC
TRBV2	.	.	14	TRBJ1-3	CASSESFSGNTIYF	TGTGCCAGCAGTGAGTCCTTCTCTGGAAACACCATATATTTT
TRBV4-3	.	.	15	TRBJ2-3	CASSQARRMKDTQYF	TGCGCCAGCAGCCAGGCCAGAAGAATGAAAGATACGCAGTATTTT
TRBV15	TRBD2	.	18	TRBJ2-2	CATSERTWTSAYTGELFF	TGTGCCACCAGCGAAAGGACCTGGACTAGCGCATACACCGGGGAGCTGTTTTTT
TRBV18	TRBD1	.	12	TRBJ2-7	CASSPTGFEQYF	TGTGCCAGCTCACCGACAGGGTTTGAGCAGTACTTC
TRBV14	TRBD1	once	16	TRBJ1-2	CASSQASDRGRFGYTF	TGTGCCAGCAGCCAAGCCTCGGACAGGGGGCGGTTTGGCTACACCTTC
TRBV2	.	once	13	TRBJ2-1	CASTPGGYNEQFF	TGTGCCAGCACTCCCGGGGGTTACAATGAGCAGTTCTTC